These 7 T cell receptor beta chains came from one sample sequenced in a study of OX40 agonist ivuxolimab in advanced cancers. Libraries were constructed by the immunoSEQ multiplex PCR assay. This is the immuneACCESS table as TCRdb keeps it, with only in-frame sequences that have V and J called. A part of the clones is gone; compared with another copy, unresolved V genes explain less than half, and the rest is unexplained. For this sample there are about 21,000 clones; around 82% appear just once. In total, the top ten clones hold more than 9% of the sample. The sample here was CD4+ or CD8+ T cells sorted from blood, taken in a trial of the OX40 agonist ivuxolimab. The source is an adult with an advanced solid tumor such as melanoma, head and neck, liver or kidney cancer.

This clone was observed a few times. The chain uses TRBV18 and TRBJ1-1; D call uncertain. CDR3 length equals 13 residues. The germline CDR1 and CDR2 sequences are KGHSH and LQKENI. Trimming shortened V by 6 bases and J by 1 base, and 9 bases separated the two germline ends. The CDR3 loop is CASSDGQNTEAFF. The CDR3 nucleotides read TGTGCCAGCTCGGACGGGCAGAACACTGAAGCTTTCTTT.

The chain couples TRBV30 to TRBJ1-1, with D possibly being TRBD1 (6 bases). The V and J ends lost 3 bases and 1 base respectively, with 12 bases between them. Germline V gives CDR1 GTSNPN, CDR2 SVGIG (reference sequence). CDR3 length: 14 residues. In DNA, the CDR3 is TGTGCCTGGAGGGGTGGGACAAAGAACACTGAAGCTTTCTTT. Residues: CAWRGGTKNTEAFF.

The chain couples TRBV14 to TRBJ2-3, with D maybe TRBD1 (6 bases). The V and J ends lost 1 base and 2 bases respectively, with 16 bases between them. CDR1 and CDR2 (germline): SGHDN, FVKESK. This CDR3 region has 17 residues. The CDR3 spells CASSQGVRGNYTDTQYF. CDR3 coding DNA: TGTGCCAGCAGCCAAGGGGTTAGGGGGAATTACACAGATACGCAGTATTTT.

The chain uses TRBV5-4 and TRBJ2-3; the match to TRBD2 covers 9 bases. V dropped 2 bases and J dropped 0; count of bases not matched to a gene: 4. Germline V gene sequence: CDR1 SGHNT, CDR2 YYREEE (reference sequence). The CDR3 has 16 amino acids. The CDR3: CASSLLAGLSTDTQYF. The CDR3 DNA reads as TGTGCCAGCAGCTTACTAGCGGGCTTGAGCACAGATACGCAGTATTTT.

J is TRBJ1-3 and V is TRBV7-2; D uncertain. The germline CDR1 and CDR2 sequences are SGHTA and FQGNSA. The CDR3 sequence is 14 residues long. With 5 bases removed from V and 4 bases from J, the gap between germline ends came to 12 bases. The chain's CDR3 is CASSPGQAGNTIYF. The CDR3 coding sequence is TGTGCCAGCAGCCCCGGCCAAGCAGGAAACACCATATATTTT.

The chain carries TRBV14 and TRBJ1-2; D is perhaps TRBD1 (6 bases). Germline V gene sequence: CDR1 SGHDN, CDR2 FVKESK. Trimming took 1 base from V and 6 from J, leaving 12 bases between them. The CDR3 consists of 14 residues. CDR3 in DNA: TGTGCCAGCAGCCAAGGACAGGTTAGAAATGGCTACACCTTC. Translating it yields CASSQGQVRNGYTF.

V and J are TRBV4-2 and TRBJ1-5; D gene ambiguous. The CDR3 extends over 15 amino acids. Per germline, CDR1 LGHNA and CDR2 YNFKEQ. V dropped 0 bases and J dropped 3 bases, with 9 bases sitting between them. For the CDR3, the DNA is TGTGCCAGCAGCCAAGAACATCAGCCCAATCAGCCCCAGCATTTT. Protein: CASSQEHQPNQPQHF.